Each of the 27 T cell receptor beta chains below was sequenced from the same sample in a study of blood T cell repertoires in COVID-19. Clones were read by immunoSEQ multiplex PCR, and TCRdb kept only the in-frame ones, dropping some. The top ten hold 1.5% of the sample, which has around 270,000 clones, roughly 89% seen once. The sample consisted of peripheral blood. Source of these receptors: a woman aged 40-49 years who had recovered from COVID-19.

The V and J genes are TRBV5-4 and TRBJ2-3; D is ambiguous. V was shortened by 4 bases and J by 6 bases, with 12 bases between the two germline ends. Germline values: CDR1 SGHNT, CDR2 YYREEE (reference sequence). CDR3 size: 13 residues. The CDR3 reads CASSLPTRDTQYF. In nucleotides, the CDR3 is TGTGCCAGCAGCCTCCCGACACGCGATACGCAGTATTTT.

CDR3 in amino acids: CATLNSGANVLTF. For the CDR3, the DNA is TGTGCCACCCTAAACTCTGGGGCCAACGTCCTGACTTTC. This chain links TRBV19 with TRBJ2-6; no clear D gene. Trimming removed 10 bases from V and 0 bases from J, with 7 bases in between. Germline V gene data show CDR1 as LNHDA and CDR2 as SQIVND (reference sequence). The CDR3 has 13 amino acids.

V gene TRBV13 combines with J gene TRBJ2-1; possible D gene TRBD2, 7 bases. CDR1 is PRHDT and CDR2 is FYEKMQ in the germline V gene (reference sequence). Trimming removed 7 bases at V and 4 bases at J, with 17 bases between. This CDR3 has 15 amino acids. This CDR3 is CASTMVGGPYNEQFF. CDR3 DNA: TGTGCCAGCACGATGGTGGGGGGGCCATACAATGAGCAGTTCTTC.

On this clone: Other DNA variants within this sample encode the same CDR3. The genes are TRBV7-2 and TRBJ1-5, with D unclear. The germline gives CDR1 SGHTA, CDR2 FQGNSA. Trimming cost V 1 base and J 3 bases, with 4 bases left between them. This CDR3 contains 13 residues. The CDR3 nucleotides are TGTGCCAGCAGCTTAGGGCCCAATCAGCCCCAGCATTTT. Translated, it gives CASSLGPNQPQHF.

The chain combines TRBV29-1 with TRBJ2-7; D possibly corresponds to TRBD2 (7 bases). The V end lost 0 bases, the J end lost 9 bases, and 18 bases lay between the germline ends. Germline lookup yields CDR1 SQVTM and CDR2 ANQGSEA. This CDR3 is 14 amino acids long. The CDR3 DNA follows: TGCAGCGTTGAAGAGGCGGGGGCCGACGGGGCGCAGTACTTC. Amino acids: CSVEEAGADGAQYF.

The chain employs TRBV12-3 or TRBV12-4 and TRBJ1-5; D possibly corresponds to TRBD1 (5 bases). The CDR3 sequence is 12 residues long. This chain's CDR3 is CASGGSNQPQHF. Here the CDR3 DNA reads TGTGCGAGTGGGGGGAGCAATCAGCCCCAGCATTTT.

The chain recombines TRBV2 with TRBJ1-1; 11 nucleotides agree with TRBD1. From germline, CDR1 is SNHLY and CDR2 FYNNEI. V was pared by 4 bases and J by 5 bases, with 6 bases of the junction left unmatched. This CDR3 region has 15 residues. The CDR3 reads CASSARTGGLTEAFF. CDR3 nucleotides: TGTGCCAGCAGTGCCCGGACAGGGGGCTTAACTGAAGCTTTCTTT.

This clone was counted at least ten times. The chain employs TRBV6-5 and TRBJ2-7; D gene unclear. Germline lookup yields CDR1 MNHEY and CDR2 SVGAGI. Trimming shortened V by 4 bases and J by 6 bases, and 13 bases separated the two germline ends. The CDR3 has 13 residues. CDR3 residues: CASSSRYPFEQYF. The CDR3 DNA reads as TGTGCCAGCAGTTCTCGGTACCCCTTCGAGCAGTACTTC.

This chain joins TRBV2 and TRBJ1-6, with D perhaps TRBD1 (6 bases). Trimming took off 8 bases at V and 3 bases at J, with 11 bases between the two ends. Germline V gives CDR1 SNHLY, CDR2 FYNNEI. This CDR3 has 14 residues. The CDR3 here is CASGGFHYNSPLHF. The CDR3, as DNA: TGTGCCAGCGGGGGCTTCCACTATAATTCACCCCTCCACTTT.

The CDR3 sequence is CAIRPGTGSLYGTNTEAFF. CDR3 DNA sequence: TGTGCCATCAGACCCGGGACAGGGAGTCTATATGGAACGAACACTGAAGCTTTCTTT. J is TRBJ1-1 and V is TRBV10-3; 9 nucleotides line up with TRBD1. The trim removed 6 bases at V and 1 base at J, leaving 18 bases unmatched. CDR3 length: 19 amino acids. Germline CDR1 reads ENHRY; CDR2 reads SYGVKD.

This chain uses TRBV25-1 with TRBJ1-6; D is uncertain. Looked up from germline, CDR1 is MGHDK and CDR2 is SYGVNS. The CDR3 spans 13 residues. The V gene lost 4 bases and the J gene lost 3 bases, with 4 bases spanning the gap. The CDR3 protein is CASSGYYNSPLHF. The CDR3 bases are TGTGCCAGCAGTGGTTACTATAATTCACCCCTCCACTTT.

A single count supports this clone. The CDR3 DNA is TGTGCCAGCAGTTTATGGGAACAGTTGAATCAGCCCCAGCATTTT. This sequence encodes CASSLWEQLNQPQHF. V is TRBV28 and J is TRBJ1-5, with no clear D. The V end lost 0 bases, the J end lost 4 bases, and 10 bases lay between the germline ends. Germline V gene lookup returns CDR1 MDHEN and CDR2 SYDVKM. The CDR3 has 15 amino acids.

The chain is built from TRBV28 and TRBJ2-7; D perhaps matches TRBD1 (5 bases). Trimming removed 5 bases at V and 4 bases at J, with 21 bases between. Germline-derived CDR1 and CDR2 are MDHEN and SYDVKM. This CDR3 is built from 16 residues. This CDR3 is CASSTRAWGARYEQYF. The CDR3 nucleotides read TGTGCCAGCAGTACCCGGGCGTGGGGCGCGAGGTACGAGCAGTACTTC.

The chain carries TRBV5-8 and TRBJ1-6; D perhaps matches TRBD1 (5 bases). CDR1 and CDR2 (germline): SGHTS, YDEGEE. With 2 bases removed from V and 10 bases from J, the gap between germline ends came to 19 bases. The CDR3 length is 16 residues. The CDR3 loop reads CASSFYVAGGWSPLHF. In DNA, the CDR3 is TGTGCCAGCAGCTTCTACGTAGCCGGGGGATGGTCACCCCTCCACTTT.

The V and J genes are TRBV3-1 (or the pseudogene TRBV3-2) and TRBJ1-6; D is possibly TRBD1 (6 bases). Trimming pared 4 bases from V and 10 bases from J, leaving 17 bases between. Looked up from germline, CDR1 is LGHDT and CDR2 is YNNKEL (reference sequence). The CDR3 has 15 amino acids. This CDR3 is CASSPWAGTGSPLHF. The DNA of the CDR3 is TGTGCCAGCAGCCCCTGGGCAGGTACAGGGTCACCCCTCCACTTT.

V gene TRBV9 combines with J gene TRBJ2-2, with D unresolved. CDR1 and CDR2 (germline): SGDLS, YYNGEE. V gave up 1 base and J gave up 2 bases, with 9 bases separating them. The CDR3 contains 15 residues. CDR3 DNA sequence: TGTGCCAGCAGCGTAATGGGCGCTAACACCGGGGAGCTGTTTTTT. This gives the protein CASSVMGANTGELFF.

The chain carries TRBV6-2 or TRBV6-3 and TRBJ2-2, with D possibly TRBD1 on 6 matching bases. The CDR3 runs 16 residues. Trimming left V 0 bases short and J 0 bases short, with 8 bases between. Germline lookup yields CDR1 MNHEY and CDR2 SVGEGT. The CDR3 nucleotides read TGTGCCAGCAGTTACTCCCCAGGGGCGAACACCGGGGAGCTGTTTTTT. Amino acids: CASSYSPGANTGELFF.

To note about this clone: Other DNA sequences in this sample translate to the same CDR3. The chain couples TRBV18 to TRBJ1-1; perhaps TRBD1 as D (6 bases). V was shortened by 5 bases and J by 1 base, with 8 bases between the two germline ends. The CDR3 contains 13 residues. Germline values: CDR1 KGHSH, CDR2 LQKENI. The CDR3 sequence is CASSSDRNTEAFF. The CDR3, as DNA: TGTGCCAGCTCATCGGACAGGAACACTGAAGCTTTCTTT.

This sequence joins TRBV28 and TRBJ2-7, with a weak D call TRBD2 (6 bases). V shed 7 bases and J shed 7 bases, with 20 bases lying between them. The CDR3 totals 14 residues. Germline lookup yields CDR1 MDHEN and CDR2 SYDVKM. The DNA for the CDR3 is TGTGCCAGCACGGCCCCTGCCGGGGGAGGAGAGCAGTACTTC. Translation: CASTAPAGGGEQYF.

The chain couples TRBV5-1 to TRBJ1-1, with 7 bases matching TRBD1. CDR3 size: 14 residues. V lost 4 bases, J lost 4 bases, and 7 bases stayed unmatched. Germline CDR1 SGHRS, CDR2 YFSETQ. This CDR3 is CASSEQGIGTEAFF. The CDR3 coding sequence is TGCGCCAGCAGCGAACAGGGGATTGGCACTGAAGCTTTCTTT.

The chain joins TRBV28 to TRBJ2-7; 11 bases align to TRBD1. With 5 bases clipped from V and 2 bases from J, the junction kept 8 bases outside the gene matches. Germline V gene data show CDR1 as MDHEN and CDR2 as SYDVKM. The CDR3 extends over 16 amino acids. CDR3 sequence: CASSPAGQGATYEQYF. In nucleotides, the CDR3 is TGTGCCAGCAGTCCCGCCGGACAGGGGGCGACCTACGAGCAGTACTTC.

CDR3 coding DNA: TGTGCCAGCAGCCGGGGATTCGCGAACACCGGGGAGCTGTTTTTT. This sequence encodes CASSRGFANTGELFF. The chain recombines TRBV7-9 with TRBJ2-2; perhaps TRBD2 as D (5 bases). The CDR3 is 15 residues long. CDR1 and CDR2 from the germline V gene are SEHNR and FQNEAQ (reference sequence). The V end lost 5 bases, the J end lost 0 bases, and 10 bases lay between the germline ends.

The chain employs TRBV18 and TRBJ1-4; D unresolved. The germline V gene encodes CDR1 KGHSH and CDR2 LQKENI. This CDR3 comprises 14 residues. The V end was cut by 1 base, the J end by 4 bases, with 7 bases between. CDR3 nucleotides: TGTGCCAGCTCACCACAGAGAATTAATGAAAAACTGTTTTTT. This codes for CASSPQRINEKLFF.

This chain connects TRBV29-1 to TRBJ2-3; D perhaps matches TRBD2 (5 bases). CDR3 length: 13 amino acids. The germline CDR1 and CDR2 sequences are SQVTM and ANQGSEA. V was trimmed by 8 bases and J by 3 bases, leaving 15 bases between them. CDR3 nucleotides: TGCAGCCATTCAGCAGGAGGTACAGATACGCAGTATTTT. Translated, it gives CSHSAGGTDTQYF.

This clone has only a few counts. The chain is built from TRBV10-3 and TRBJ2-7, with unresolved D. Germline values: CDR1 ENHRY, CDR2 SYGVKD. This CDR3 is 13 amino acids long. Trimming shortened V by 2 bases and J by 0 bases, and 5 bases separated the two germline ends. The CDR3 here is CAISEDNSYEQYF. Written as DNA, the CDR3 is TGTGCCATCAGTGAGGACAACTCCTACGAGCAGTACTTC.

The chain joins TRBV20-1 to TRBJ1-5, with D possibly TRBD1 on 5 matching bases. CDR1 and CDR2 (germline): DFQATT, SNEGSKA (reference sequence). This CDR3 region has 15 residues. V lost 3 bases, J lost 6 bases, and 18 bases lay in between. In nucleotides, the CDR3 is TGCAGTGCTAGTCCGGGGGGGAGATCTTCTCAGCCCCAGCATTTT. Translated: CSASPGGRSSQPQHF.

The chain couples TRBV2 to TRBJ2-3; 10 positions match TRBD1. This CDR3 has 15 residues. The V gene's germline CDR1 is SNHLY and CDR2 FYNNEI. V dropped 3 bases and J dropped 5; count of bases not matched to a gene: 5. The CDR3: CASSDGTGVGDTQYF. The CDR3 nucleotides read TGTGCCAGCAGTGATGGGACAGGGGTGGGAGATACGCAGTATTTT.